The 6 T cell receptor beta chains below come from one sample, sequenced in a study of cytomegalovirus exposure and HLA in healthy donors. PCR involved 60 Vbeta and 13 Jbeta primers. TCRdb's table, derived via immunoSEQ multiplex PCR, lists solely in-frame clones and lacks some. The table has fewer than 200,000 clones, roughly 87% seen once. Sample: PBMCs. These receptors were obtained from a girl between 5 and 17 years old in good health and CMV-seropositive.

The chain links TRBV27 to TRBJ1-1, with 10 bases that match TRBD1. The CDR3 contains 15 residues. Germline CDR1 reads MNHEY; CDR2 reads SMNVEV (reference sequence). V was clipped by 5 bases and J by 4 bases; unmatched bases: 7. The DNA for the CDR3 is TGTGCCAGCAGTCCGGACAGGGGGAAGAGCACTGAAGCTTTCTTT. Protein product: CASSPDRGKSTEAFF.

The rearrangement joins TRBV5-1 to TRBJ1-3; D unclear. Trimming shortened V by 1 base and J by 0 bases, and 8 bases separated the two germline ends. The CDR3 length is 15 residues. The germline gives CDR1 SGHRS, CDR2 YFSETQ. The CDR3, as DNA: TGCGCCAGCAGCTTGACTTATATCTCTGGAAACACCATATATTTT. It is translated as CASSLTYISGNTIYF.

V and J are TRBV11-2 and TRBJ2-3, with TRBD2 identical over 10 bases. Trimming removed 1 base from V and 4 bases from J; junction bases left unmatched: 5. This CDR3 contains 16 residues. Germline V CDR1 and CDR2: SGHAT, FQNNGV. CDR3 nucleotide sequence: TGTGCCAGCAGCTTAGCCCCAGCGGGGGGGCCAGATACGCAGTATTTT. This gives the protein CASSLAPAGGPDTQYF.

The chain has TRBV19 and TRBJ2-7; 8 positions agree with TRBD1. CDR1 is LNHDA and CDR2 is SQIVND in the germline V gene (reference sequence). The trim removed 4 bases at V and 5 bases at J, leaving 22 bases unmatched. This CDR3 is 19 amino acids long. CDR3 region: CASSTPEQPGQGRFDEQYF. The CDR3 DNA reads as TGTGCCAGTAGTACCCCTGAGCAACCTGGACAGGGTCGCTTCGACGAGCAGTACTTC.

The rearrangement joins TRBV9 to TRBJ2-1; 10 bases align to TRBD1. The CDR3 loop spans 17 amino acids. J gave up 9 bases and V 3 bases, and 15 bases lay outside the gene matches. The germline V gene encodes CDR1 SGDLS and CDR2 YYNGEE. CDR3 sequence reads: CASSANPDRGRSAEQFF. The DNA of the CDR3 is TGTGCCAGCAGCGCCAACCCAGACAGGGGGCGTTCCGCTGAGCAGTTCTTC.

The chain uses TRBV19 and TRBJ1-2, with 10 bases identical to TRBD1. Germline assignment: CDR1 LNHDA and CDR2 SQIVND (reference sequence). V lost 3 bases and J lost 8; bases outside the gene matches: 9. This CDR3 has 15 residues. CDR3: CASSIVGTGARGYTF. The CDR3 DNA is TGTGCCAGTAGTATCGTCGGGACAGGGGCCCGCGGCTACACCTTC. The full variable domain, completed using reference TRBV19 and TRBJ1-2, is DGGITQSPKYLFRKEGQNVTLSCEQNLNHDAMYWYRQDPGQGLRLIYYSQIVNDFQKGDIAEGYSVSREKKESFPLTVTSAQKNPTAFYLCASSIVGTGARGYTFGSGTRLTVV.